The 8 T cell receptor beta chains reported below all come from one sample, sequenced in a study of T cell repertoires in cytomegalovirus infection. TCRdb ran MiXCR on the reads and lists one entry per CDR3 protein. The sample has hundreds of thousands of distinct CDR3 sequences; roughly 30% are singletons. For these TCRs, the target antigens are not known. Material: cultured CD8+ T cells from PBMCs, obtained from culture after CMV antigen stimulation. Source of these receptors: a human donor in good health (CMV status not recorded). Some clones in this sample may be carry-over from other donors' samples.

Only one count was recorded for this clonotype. In DNA, the CDR3 is TGTGCCAGTAGTAGTCCACGGGCGGGCAATCAGCCCCAGCATTTT. It is translated as CASSSPRAGNQPQHF. The chain uses TRBV19 and TRBJ1-5; D not certain. This CDR3 is built from 15 residues. V dropped 4 bases and J dropped 2 bases, with 12 bases sitting between them. Germline V CDR1 and CDR2: LNHDA, SQIVND (reference sequence).

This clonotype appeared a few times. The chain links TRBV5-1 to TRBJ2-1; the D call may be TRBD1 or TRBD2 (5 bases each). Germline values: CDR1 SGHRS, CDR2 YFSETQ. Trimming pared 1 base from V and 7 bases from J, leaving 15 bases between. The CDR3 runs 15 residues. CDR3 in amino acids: CASSLTASWGNEQFF. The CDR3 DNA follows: TGCGCCAGCAGCTTGACGGCTAGTTGGGGGAATGAGCAGTTCTTC. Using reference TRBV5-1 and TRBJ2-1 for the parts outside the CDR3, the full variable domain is KAGVTQTPRYLIKTRGQQVTLSCSPISGHRSVSWYQQTPGQGLQFLFEYFSETQRNKGNFPGRFSGRQFSNSRSEMNVSTLELGDSALYLCASSLTASWGNEQFFGPGTRLTVL.

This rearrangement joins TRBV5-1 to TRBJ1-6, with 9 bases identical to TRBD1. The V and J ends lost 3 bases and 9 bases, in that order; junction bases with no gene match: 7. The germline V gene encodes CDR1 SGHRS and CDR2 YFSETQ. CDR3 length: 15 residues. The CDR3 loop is CASSSRDRESSPLHF. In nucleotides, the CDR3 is TGCGCCAGCAGCTCCCGGGACAGGGAAAGTTCACCCCTCCACTTT.

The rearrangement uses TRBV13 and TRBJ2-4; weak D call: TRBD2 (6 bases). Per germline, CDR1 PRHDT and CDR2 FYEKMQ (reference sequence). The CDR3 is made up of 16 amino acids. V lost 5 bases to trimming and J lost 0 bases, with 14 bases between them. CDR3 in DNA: TGTGCCAGCAGCCCCGCGGGGCAGAGAGCCAAAAACATTCAGTACTTC. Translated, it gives CASSPAGQRAKNIQYF.

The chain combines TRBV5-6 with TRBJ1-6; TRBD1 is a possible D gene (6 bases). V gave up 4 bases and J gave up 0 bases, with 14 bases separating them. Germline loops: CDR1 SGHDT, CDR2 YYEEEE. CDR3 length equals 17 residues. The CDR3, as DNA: TGTGCCAGCAGCAGGACAGCCACGTTCTCCTATAATTCACCCCTCCACTTT. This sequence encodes CASSRTATFSYNSPLHF.

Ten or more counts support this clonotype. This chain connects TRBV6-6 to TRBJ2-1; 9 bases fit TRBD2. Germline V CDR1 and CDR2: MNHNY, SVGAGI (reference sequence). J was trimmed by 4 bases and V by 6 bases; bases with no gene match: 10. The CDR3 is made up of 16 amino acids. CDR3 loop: CASSPTSGRGYNEQFF. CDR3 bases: TGTGCCAGCAGCCCTACTAGCGGGCGGGGGTACAATGAGCAGTTCTTC.

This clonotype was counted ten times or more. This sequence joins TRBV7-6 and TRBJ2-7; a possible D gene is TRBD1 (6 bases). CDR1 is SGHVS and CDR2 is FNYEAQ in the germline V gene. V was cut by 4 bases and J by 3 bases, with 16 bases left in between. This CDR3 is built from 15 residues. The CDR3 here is CASSSQQGTYYEQYF. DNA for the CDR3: TGTGCCAGCAGCTCTCAACAGGGAACTTACTACGAGCAGTACTTC. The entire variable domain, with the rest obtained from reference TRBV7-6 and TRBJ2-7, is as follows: GAGVSQSPRYKVTKRGQDVALRCDPISGHVSLYWYRQALGQGPEFLTYFNYEAQQDKSGLPNDRFSAERPEGSISTLTIQRTEQRDSAMYRCASSSQQGTYYEQYFGPGTRLTVT.

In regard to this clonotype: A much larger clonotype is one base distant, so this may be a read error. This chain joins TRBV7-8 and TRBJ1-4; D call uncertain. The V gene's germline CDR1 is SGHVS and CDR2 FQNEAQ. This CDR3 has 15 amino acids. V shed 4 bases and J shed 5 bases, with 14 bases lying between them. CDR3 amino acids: CASSSERISNEKLFF. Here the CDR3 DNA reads TGTGCCAGCAGCTCGGAGAGGATATCCAATGAAAAACTGTTTTTT.